These 20 T cell receptor beta chains came from one sample sequenced in a study of early T cells in non-severe SARS-CoV-2 infection. TCRdb re-derived calls from the 5' RACE reads in MiXCR, one entry per CDR3 protein. This sample carries 56,000 or so distinct CDR3 sequences, 8% to 11% of them seen once, and the ten largest clones take 6.5%. Sequencing was carried out using whole blood. The receptors come from an adult who was a healthcare worker with PCR-confirmed SARS-CoV-2 infection or an uninfected control (not recorded which).

This clonotype was detected a few times. The chain links TRBV29-1 to TRBJ1-5; weak D call: TRBD1 (5 bases). Germline loops: CDR1 SQVTM, CDR2 ANQGSEA. Trimming took off 5 bases at V and 7 bases at J, with 15 bases between the two ends. This CDR3 has 13 amino acids. DNA for the CDR3: TGCAGCGTTTTTCCCAGGGTTGCGCAGCCCCAGCATTTT. Its protein is CSVFPRVAQPQHF.

This clonotype was observed many times. The V and J genes are TRBV19 and TRBJ1-5, with D possibly matching TRBD1 (6 bases). CDR1 and CDR2 (germline): LNHDA, SQIVND (reference sequence). This CDR3 contains 19 residues. Trimming pared 4 bases from V and 1 base from J, leaving 23 bases between. CDR3 bases: TGTGCCAGTAGTACCATACCGCAGCAAACAGGGTTCAGCAATCAGCCCCAGCATTTT. Amino acid sequence: CASSTIPQQTGFSNQPQHF.

This clonotype was seen a few times. This chain links TRBV12-3 or TRBV12-4 with TRBJ1-4; 9 bases fit TRBD1. The CDR3 has 14 residues. Unmatched junction bases numbered 6, after V lost 6 bases and J lost 7 bases. CDR3 nucleotides: TGTGCCAGCAGACAGGGGGCTGGGGGTGAAAAACTGTTTTTT. It translates to CASRQGAGGEKLFF.

Many counts were recorded for this clonotype. The rearrangement joins TRBV6-5 to TRBJ1-2; maybe TRBD1 (6 bases). The CDR3 is made up of 14 amino acids. CDR1 MNHEY and CDR2 SVGAGI come from the germline V gene. V lost 6 bases and J 4 bases, leaving 15 bases between the germline ends. This chain's CDR3 is CASSRSGAGYGYTF. The CDR3 region has the DNA TGTGCCAGCAGCCGATCAGGGGCCGGCTATGGCTACACCTTC.

This chain joins TRBV11-2 and TRBJ2-7; D call uncertain. V was trimmed by 3 bases and J by 2 bases, leaving 11 bases between them. The CDR3 contains 14 residues. The germline V gene encodes CDR1 SGHAT and CDR2 FQNNGV. CDR3 sequence reads: CASSFSLYPYEQYF. The CDR3 DNA reads TGTGCCAGCAGCTTTAGCTTGTATCCCTACGAGCAGTACTTC.

This clonotype has a count of ten or more. V is TRBV12-5 and J is TRBJ1-1; D is ambiguous. Between the trimmed V and J ends, which lost 0 bases and 0 bases, there was a span of 11 bases. The CDR3 spans 16 residues. Germline CDR1 LGHNT, CDR2 FRNRAP. This CDR3 reads CASGLVLGSMNTEAFF. CDR3 sequence (DNA): TGTGCTAGTGGTTTGGTACTGGGTTCCATGAACACTGAAGCTTTCTTT. The full variable domain, in which reference TRBV12-5 and TRBJ1-1 provide the parts outside the CDR3, is DARVTQTPRHKVTEMGQEVTMRCQPILGHNTVFWYRQTMMQGLELLAYFRNRAPLDDSGMPKDRFSAEMPDATLATLKIQPSEPRDSAVYFCASGLVLGSMNTEAFFGQGTRLTVV.

In this sample, this clonotype turned up many times. The chain combines TRBV12-3 or TRBV12-4 with TRBJ1-2, with D perhaps matching TRBD1 (5 bases). The CDR3 has 13 amino acids. V was shortened by 0 bases and J by 7 bases, with 9 bases between the two germline ends. The CDR3 here is CASSLAFGGGYTF. The CDR3 DNA reads TGTGCCAGCAGTTTAGCCTTCGGGGGTGGCTACACCTTC.

This clonotype was counted at least ten times. The CDR3, as DNA: TGCGCCAGCAGCAAAGGACAGGGCCCGGGAACTAATGAAAAACTGTTTTTT. It specifies CASSKGQGPGTNEKLFF. The chain carries TRBV5-1 and TRBJ1-4, with 8 positions matching TRBD1. The length of the CDR3 is 17 residues. Per the germline V gene, CDR1 is SGHRS and CDR2 is YFSETQ. V shed 4 bases, J shed 1 base, and the junction held 9 bases outside the gene matches.

This clonotype has just a few counts. The chain combines TRBV20-1 with TRBJ2-5; TRBD1 or TRBD2 may be the D gene (5 bases each). Per germline, CDR1 DFQATT and CDR2 SNEGSKA (reference sequence). V was clipped by 5 bases and J by 1 base, with 14 bases between them. The CDR3 loop spans 14 amino acids. CDR3 nucleotides: TGCAGTGCTCCCCGGGACGGATCCCAAGAGACCCAGTACTTC. This gives the protein CSAPRDGSQETQYF.

This clonotype was found a few times. The chain recombines TRBV3-1 with TRBJ1-3; no firm D call. Trimming shortened V by 1 base and J by 1 base, and 5 bases separated the two germline ends. The V gene's germline CDR1 is LGHDT and CDR2 YNNKEL (reference sequence). The CDR3 is 14 residues long. The CDR3 reads CASSQGASGNTIYF. CDR3 nucleotide sequence: TGTGCCAGCAGCCAAGGGGCATCTGGAAACACCATATATTTT.

Comments on this clonotype: The junction shows a germline mismatch at one end, possibly a read error. The chain employs TRBV10-3 and TRBJ2-7, with 7 bases fitting TRBD2. Germline V CDR1 and CDR2: ENHRY, SYGVKD. The CDR3 extends over 12 amino acids. The DNA of the CDR3 is TGTGCCTTCAGCGGGAACTCCTACGAGCAGTACTTC. This gives the protein CAFSGNSYEQYF.

In its sample, this clonotype was seen many times. The chain recombines TRBV7-3 with TRBJ1-5; 10 bases agree with TRBD1. Germline V gene lookup returns CDR1 SGHTA and CDR2 FQGTGA. CDR3 length: 13 amino acids. Unmatched junction bases numbered 3, after V lost 2 bases and J lost 11 bases. DNA of the CDR3: TGTGCCAGCAGCTTAGGACAGGGGGAGGCCCAGCATTTT. Protein product: CASSLGQGEAQHF.

This clonotype was recorded many times. V usage is TRBV20-1 and J usage is TRBJ2-7, with 9 bases fitting TRBD1. Per the germline V gene, CDR1 is DFQATT and CDR2 is SNEGSKA (reference sequence). CDR3 size: 12 residues. V shed 7 bases and J 6 bases; nucleotides not matched to a gene: 7. CDR3 in amino acids: CSVPGQGGEQYF. The CDR3 DNA sequence: TGCAGTGTTCCGGGACAGGGAGGCGAGCAGTACTTC.

This clonotype was found many times. The genes are TRBV6-6 and TRBJ1-5, with a possible D match to TRBD1 (6 bases). Germline-derived CDR1 and CDR2 are MNHNY and SVGAGI (reference sequence). The CDR3 consists of 14 residues. The V gene lost 5 bases and the J gene lost 6 bases, with 14 bases spanning the gap. As DNA, the CDR3 is TGTGCCAGCAGTCAGGGGCAGGCCGCTCAGCCCCAGCATTTT. It translates to CASSQGQAAQPQHF.

Many counts were recorded for this clonotype. The V and J genes are TRBV9 and TRBJ1-2, with 7 positions matching TRBD1. Germline V CDR1 and CDR2: SGDLS, YYNGEE. V was pared by 3 bases and J by 6 bases, with 5 bases of the junction left unmatched. The CDR3 is made up of 13 amino acids. The CDR3 DNA reads TGTGCCAGCAGCGGACAGGGAAGGAATGGCTACACCTTC. This gives the protein CASSGQGRNGYTF.

V is TRBV6-1 and J is TRBJ1-1, with 10 bases that match TRBD1. J lost 1 base, V lost 6 bases, and 14 bases had no gene match. This CDR3 is 18 amino acids long. Germline V CDR1 and CDR2: MNHNS, SASEGT. The CDR3 DNA reads as TGTGCCAGCAGCCTTTTAAGAGGACAGGGGGTAACGAACACTGAAGCTTTCTTT. Translating gives CASSLLRGQGVTNTEAFF.

This clonotype was observed many times. Relative to the germline gene, one junction end is altered; a read error may explain this. The V and J genes are TRBV5-4 and TRBJ2-3; 10 bases map to TRBD2. CDR1 is SGHNT, CDR2 YYREEE, per germline (reference sequence). The CDR3 contains 11 residues. The CDR3, as DNA: TGCGCTAGCGGGAGCCCAGATACGCAGTATTTT. Its protein is CASGSPDTQYF.

This clonotype was found a few times. The CDR3 loop is CASSPGLAEAYEQYF. The CDR3 DNA reads as TGTGCCAGCAGCCCCGGACTAGCGGAAGCCTACGAGCAGTACTTC. The rearrangement links TRBV6-6 to TRBJ2-7, with 10 bases identical to TRBD2. The CDR3 loop spans 15 amino acids. The germline CDR1 and CDR2 sequences are MNHNY and SVGAGI (reference sequence). V trimming: 6 bases; J trimming: 2 bases; junction bases outside the gene matches: 7.

This clonotype occurred many times. The J gene is TRBJ2-2, the V gene TRBV12-5; 8 bases agree with TRBD2. The CDR3 extends over 17 amino acids. CDR1 and CDR2 from the germline V gene are LGHNT and FRNRAP. Trimming at V came to 2 bases and at J to 4 bases, leaving 9 bases not matched to a gene. The CDR3 coding sequence is TGTGCTAGTGGTTTGATCTCGGGAGGGTCCAGCACCGGGGAGCTGTTTTTT. Its protein is CASGLISGGSSTGELFF.

This clonotype was recorded at least ten times. The gene calls are TRBV10-3 and TRBJ2-2, with TRBD1 matching over 9 bases. The CDR3 runs 16 residues. CDR1 is ENHRY, CDR2 SYGVKD, per germline. Losses at the gene ends were 7 bases for V and 2 bases for J; bases not matched to a gene: 8. Here the CDR3 DNA reads TGTGCCATCACCGAAGACAGGGGGAGAAACACCGGGGAGCTGTTTTTT. It is translated as CAITEDRGRNTGELFF.